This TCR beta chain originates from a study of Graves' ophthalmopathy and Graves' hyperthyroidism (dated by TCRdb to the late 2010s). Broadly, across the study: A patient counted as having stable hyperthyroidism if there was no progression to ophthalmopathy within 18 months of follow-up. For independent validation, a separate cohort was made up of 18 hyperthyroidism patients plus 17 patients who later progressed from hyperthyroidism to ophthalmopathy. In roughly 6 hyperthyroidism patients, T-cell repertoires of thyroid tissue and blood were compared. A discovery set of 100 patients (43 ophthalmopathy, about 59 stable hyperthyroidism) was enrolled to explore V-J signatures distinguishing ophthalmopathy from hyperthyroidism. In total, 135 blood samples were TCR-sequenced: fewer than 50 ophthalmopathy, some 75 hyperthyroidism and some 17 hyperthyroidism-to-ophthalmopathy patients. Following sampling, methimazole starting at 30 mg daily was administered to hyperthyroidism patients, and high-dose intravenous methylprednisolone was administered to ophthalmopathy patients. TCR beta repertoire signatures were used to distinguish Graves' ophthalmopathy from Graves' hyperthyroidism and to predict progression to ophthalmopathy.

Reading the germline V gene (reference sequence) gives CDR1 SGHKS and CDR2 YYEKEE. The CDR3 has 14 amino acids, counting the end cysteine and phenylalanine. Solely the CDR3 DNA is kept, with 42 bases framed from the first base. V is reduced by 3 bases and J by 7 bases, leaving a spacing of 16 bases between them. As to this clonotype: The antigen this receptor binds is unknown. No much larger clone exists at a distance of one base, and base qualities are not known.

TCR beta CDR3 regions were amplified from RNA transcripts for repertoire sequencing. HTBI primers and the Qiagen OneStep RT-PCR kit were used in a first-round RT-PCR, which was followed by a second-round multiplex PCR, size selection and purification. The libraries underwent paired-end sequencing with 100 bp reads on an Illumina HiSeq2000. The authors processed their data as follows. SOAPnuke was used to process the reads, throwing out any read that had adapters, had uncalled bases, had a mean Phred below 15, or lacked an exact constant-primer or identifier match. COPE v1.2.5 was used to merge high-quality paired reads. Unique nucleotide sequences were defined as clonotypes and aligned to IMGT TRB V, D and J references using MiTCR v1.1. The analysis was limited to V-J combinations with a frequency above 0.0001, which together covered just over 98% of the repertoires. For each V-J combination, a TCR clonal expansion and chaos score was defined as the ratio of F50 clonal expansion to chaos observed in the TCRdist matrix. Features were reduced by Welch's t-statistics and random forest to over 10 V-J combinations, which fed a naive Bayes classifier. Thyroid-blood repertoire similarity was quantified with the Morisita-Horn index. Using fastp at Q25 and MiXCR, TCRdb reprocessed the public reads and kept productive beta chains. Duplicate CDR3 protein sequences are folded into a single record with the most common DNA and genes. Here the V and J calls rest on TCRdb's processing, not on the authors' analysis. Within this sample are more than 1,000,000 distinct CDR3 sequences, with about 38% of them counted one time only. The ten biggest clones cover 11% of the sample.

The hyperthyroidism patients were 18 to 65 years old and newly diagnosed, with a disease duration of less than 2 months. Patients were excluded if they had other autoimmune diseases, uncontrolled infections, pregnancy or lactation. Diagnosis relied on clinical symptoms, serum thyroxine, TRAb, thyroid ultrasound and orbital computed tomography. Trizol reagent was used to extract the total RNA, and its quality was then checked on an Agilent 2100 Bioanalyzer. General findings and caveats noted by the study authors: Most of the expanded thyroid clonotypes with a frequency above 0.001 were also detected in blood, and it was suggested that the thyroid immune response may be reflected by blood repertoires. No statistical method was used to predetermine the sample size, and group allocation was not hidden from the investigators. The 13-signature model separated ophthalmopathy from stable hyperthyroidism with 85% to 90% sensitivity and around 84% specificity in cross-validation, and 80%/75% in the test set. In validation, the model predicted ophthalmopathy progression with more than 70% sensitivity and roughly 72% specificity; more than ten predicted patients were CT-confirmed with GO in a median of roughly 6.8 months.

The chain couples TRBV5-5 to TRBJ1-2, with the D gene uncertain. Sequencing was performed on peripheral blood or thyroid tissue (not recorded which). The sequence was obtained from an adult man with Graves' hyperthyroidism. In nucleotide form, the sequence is TGTGCCAGCAGCTCTAATACGGGTGGCAGTGGCTACACCTTC. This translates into CASSSNTGGSGYTF.